A selection of T cell receptor beta chains follows, all from one sample in a study of shared clonotypes between healthy human individuals. Generated by immunoSEQ multiplex PCR, the TCRdb table keeps only in-frame clones and is missing some. The data hold approximately 2.1 million clones, with 80% to 95% observed a single time. Sequenced sample: naive CD4+ T cells from PBMCs. These receptors were taken from a young man in good health. Some clones in this sample may be carry-over from other donors' samples. Each CDR3 is given with its conserved first and last residue. Fields, in order: D gene, clone size, CDR3 length, J gene, V gene, CDR3 protein, CDR3 DNA. D genes are given only for firm matches. Only some rows state a clone size, as once, few, many or a class for expanded clones.

d_gene: -; abundance: -; len: 16; j_gene: TRBJ2-2; v_gene: TRBV11-2; CDR3aa: CASSSLRRGNTGELFF; CDR3nt: TGTGCCAGCAGCTCCCTTCGGAGGGGAAACACCGGGGAGCTGTTTTTT
d_gene: TRBD1; abundance: -; len: 16; j_gene: TRBJ2-2; v_gene: TRBV27; CDR3aa: CASSSKTGINTGELFF; CDR3nt: TGTGCCAGCAGTTCAAAGACAGGGATAAACACCGGGGAGCTGTTTTTT
d_gene: TRBD1; abundance: -; len: 15; j_gene: TRBJ1-2; v_gene: TRBV28; CDR3aa: CASSSQGPTNYGYTF; CDR3nt: TGTGCCAGCAGTTCACAGGGGCCGACTAACTATGGCTACACCTTC
d_gene: TRBD1; abundance: -; len: 14; j_gene: TRBJ2-7; v_gene: TRBV6-5; CDR3aa: CASSPRQGRYEQYF; CDR3nt: TGTGCCAGCAGTCCCCGACAGGGACGGTACGAGCAGTACTTC
d_gene: -; abundance: -; len: 12; j_gene: TRBJ1-5; v_gene: TRBV5-6; CDR3aa: CASSVGNQPQHF; CDR3nt: TGTGCCAGCAGCGTGGGGAATCAGCCCCAGCATTTT
d_gene: -; abundance: -; len: 16; j_gene: TRBJ1-1; v_gene: TRBV6-5; CDR3aa: CASSYSWHRGGTEAFF; CDR3nt: TGTGCCAGCAGTTACTCGTGGCACCGGGGGGGCACTGAAGCTTTCTTT
d_gene: -; abundance: -; len: 15; j_gene: TRBJ2-7; v_gene: TRBV28; CDR3aa: CASSRGHSPTYEQYF; CDR3nt: TGTGCCAGCAGCCGTGGACATTCCCCCACCTACGAGCAGTACTTC
d_gene: -; abundance: once; len: 14; j_gene: TRBJ2-7; v_gene: TRBV28; CDR3aa: CAVKPSGPSYEQYF; CDR3nt: TGTGCCGTCAAACCCTCCGGGCCCTCCTACGAGCAGTACTTC
d_gene: -; abundance: -; len: 13; j_gene: TRBJ2-5; v_gene: TRBV18; CDR3aa: CASSVGPWETQYF; CDR3nt: TGTGCCAGCTCAGTAGGGCCCTGGGAGACCCAGTACTTC
d_gene: -; abundance: -; len: 13; j_gene: TRBJ2-3; v_gene: TRBV29-1; CDR3aa: CSLVVGGQGTQYF; CDR3nt: TGCAGCTTGGTAGTGGGGGGTCAGGGCACGCAGTATTTT
d_gene: -; abundance: -; len: 12; j_gene: TRBJ1-2; v_gene: TRBV6-1; CDR3aa: CASRWEGGGYTF; CDR3nt: TGTGCCAGCAGGTGGGAGGGAGGCGGCTACACCTTC
d_gene: TRBD1; abundance: -; len: 15; j_gene: TRBJ1-5; v_gene: TRBV4-1; CDR3aa: CASSQGTGGNQPQHF; CDR3nt: TGCGCCAGCAGCCAGGGGACAGGGGGCAATCAGCCCCAGCATTTT